The following is a T cell receptor beta chain sequence with its context. The antigen remains undetermined. This sample stems from a study of cytomegalovirus exposure and HLA in healthy donors. Study-level results: Researchers reported that three CMV-associated chains were confirmed in vitro as CMV antigen-specific. Listed as cytomegalovirus-associated were roughly 180 TCR beta chains.

The PCR employed 60 Vbeta primers together with 13 Jbeta primers. Sequenced by immunoSEQ multiplex PCR; TCRdb stores in-frame clones only, minus some. Its table records approximately 79,000 clones. The length of the CDR3 is 14 residues. Trimming took 0 bases from V and 3 from J, leaving 9 bases between them. Per the germline V gene, CDR1 is SGHAT and CDR2 is FQDESV (reference sequence). Everyone who donated was a healthy bone marrow donor. Each donor was nominally healthy when sampled (though unrecorded immune exposures were likely). This TCR was sampled from a man aged 35 to 55 in good health and CMV-seronegative. The J gene is TRBJ2-7, the V gene TRBV11-1; a weak D match, TRBD1 (6 bases). Material for sequencing was PBMCs. CDR3 protein: CASSLAQGLYEQYF. The CDR3 DNA reads as TGTGCCAGCAGCTTAGCACAGGGTCTCTACGAGCAGTACTTC.